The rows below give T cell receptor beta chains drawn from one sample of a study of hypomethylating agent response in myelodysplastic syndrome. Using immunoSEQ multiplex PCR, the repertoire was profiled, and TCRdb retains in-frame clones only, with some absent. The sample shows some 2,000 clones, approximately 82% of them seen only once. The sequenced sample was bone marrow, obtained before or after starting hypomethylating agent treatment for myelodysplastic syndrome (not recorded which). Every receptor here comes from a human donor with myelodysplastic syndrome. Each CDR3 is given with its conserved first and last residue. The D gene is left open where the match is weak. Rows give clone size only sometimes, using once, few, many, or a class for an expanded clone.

TGTGCCAGCAGCGTTCCCAGAGATGCGGGAGAGCGGACAGATACGCAGTATTTT,CASSVPRDAGERTDTQYF,.,TRBJ2-3,TRBV9,TRBD2
TGCAGCGTTGAAGATCACGTCACGGGGGGCCCTAACACTGAAGCTTTCTTT,CSVEDHVTGGPNTEAFF,.,TRBJ1-1,TRBV29-1,.
TGTGCCAGCAGCTTCGGGGTCAATCAGCCCCAGCATTTT,CASSFGVNQPQHF,.,TRBJ1-5,TRBV5-4,.
TGTGCCAGCAGCCGGACTAGCGGGGCTCCCTACAATGAGCAGTTCTTC,CASSRTSGAPYNEQFF,.,TRBJ2-1,TRBV11-3,TRBD2
TGTGCCACCTCGACTAGCGGGAGTAATGAGCAGTTCTTC,CATSTSGSNEQFF,once,TRBJ2-1,TRBV9,TRBD2
TGTGCCAGTAGTATAAGAGACAGGGGTGCCGGGGCCAACGTCCTGACTTTC,CASSIRDRGAGANVLTF,.,TRBJ2-6,TRBV19,TRBD1
TGTGCCAGTACGGTGGGGACTAATCAGCCCCAGCATTTT,CASTVGTNQPQHF,few,TRBJ1-5,TRBV5-6,.
TGTGCCAGCAGCCGGCCATACAGCGGGGCCTACAATGAGCAGTTCTTC,CASSRPYSGAYNEQFF,.,TRBJ2-1,TRBV21-1,.
TGTGCCATCAGTGAGTCAATGACGAACACTGAAGCTTTCTTT,CAISESMTNTEAFF,.,TRBJ1-1,TRBV10-3,.
TGTGCCAGCAGTTCGGGGGTCGGAAACATTCAGTACTTC,CASSSGVGNIQYF,.,TRBJ2-4,TRBV27,.
TGTGCCAGCAGCGGGGAATTCGGGGAGCAGTACTTC,CASSGEFGEQYF,once,TRBJ2-7,TRBV5-4,.
TGTGCCAGAAGCGCCAGGGGAGCGGCTGAAGCTTTCTTT,CARSARGAAEAFF,.,TRBJ1-1,TRBV5-4,.
TGTGCCTGGACACCGGTCTCCTACAATGAGCAGTTCTTC,CAWTPVSYNEQFF,.,TRBJ2-1,TRBV30,.
TGTGCCAGCAGCTTAGGGACTTCACAGCCCCAGCATTTT,CASSLGTSQPQHF,few,TRBJ1-5,TRBV11-2,.
TGTGCCAGCAGCCCTACCGACGGCGCGGGCACAGATACGCAGTATTTT,CASSPTDGAGTDTQYF,.,TRBJ2-3,TRBV7-9,.
TGCGCCAGCAGCCCGGGGGGGACAGATACGCAGTATTTT,CASSPGGTDTQYF,few,TRBJ2-3,TRBV5-1,TRBD2
TGTGCCAGCAAGACAGGGGGTTCCCCATGGCAGCCCCAGCATTTT,CASKTGGSPWQPQHF,.,TRBJ1-5,TRBV28,TRBD1